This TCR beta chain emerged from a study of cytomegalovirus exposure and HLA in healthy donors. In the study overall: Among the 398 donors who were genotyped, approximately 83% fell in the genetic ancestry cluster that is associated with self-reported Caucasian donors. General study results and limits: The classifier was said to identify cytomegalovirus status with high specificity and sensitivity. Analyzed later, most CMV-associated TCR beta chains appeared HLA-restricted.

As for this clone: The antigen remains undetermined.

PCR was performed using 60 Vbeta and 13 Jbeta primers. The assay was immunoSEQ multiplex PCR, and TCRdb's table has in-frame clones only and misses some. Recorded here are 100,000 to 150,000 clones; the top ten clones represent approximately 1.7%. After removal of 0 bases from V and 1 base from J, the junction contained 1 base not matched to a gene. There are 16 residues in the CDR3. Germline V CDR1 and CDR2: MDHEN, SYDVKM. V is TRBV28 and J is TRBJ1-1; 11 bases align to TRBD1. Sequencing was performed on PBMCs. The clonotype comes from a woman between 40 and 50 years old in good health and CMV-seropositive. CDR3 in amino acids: CASSLWGQGGNTEAFF. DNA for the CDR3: TGTGCCAGCAGTTTATGGGGACAGGGGGGGAACACTGAAGCTTTCTTT.